This T cell receptor beta chain was identified during a study of T-cell reconstitution after alpha-beta-depleted transplantation in children. Findings and limits, study-wide: After one year, T-cell counts and TCRbeta diversity mostly came from new T cells. After transplant, high TCRbeta diversity at day 60 in some patients arose from surviving recipient T cells and thymic progenitors. There were reportedly several hundred expanded graft clones from which alpha-beta T cells came about two months after transplant.

A library of TCRbeta sequences, prepared with unique molecular identifiers, was generated. TCRdb called the PCR reads again in MiXCR, with one record for every CDR3 protein. The repertoire holds around 580,000 distinct CDR3 sequences, over 20% seen once, with around a third in the top ten. Regarding this clonotype: Its antigen is not identified.

The V segment lost 5 bases and the J segment 0 bases; nucleotides outside the gene matches: 6. CDR1 SGHTA and CDR2 FQGNSA come from the germline V gene. The CDR3 has 16 amino acids. The specimen comprised PBMCs, sampled before TCRalphabeta/CD19-depleted stem cell transplant. This sequence originates from a boy less than two years old with Wiskott-Aldrich syndrome, due to receive a stem cell transplant. J is TRBJ2-3 and V is TRBV7-2; 9 bases match TRBD2. CDR3 nucleotides: TGTGCCAGCAGCCCGCCGGGACTAGCTAGCACAGATACGCAGTATTTT. As protein: CASSPPGLASTDTQYF.